This is a list of T cell receptor beta chains from one sample in a study of human T cells and chemical hapten exposure. TCRdb recomputed calls from the RACE reads with MiXCR, one row per CDR3 protein. The sample has about 350,000 distinct CDR3 sequences; 5.5% are singletons. The specimen was whole blood, collected in connection with sensitization to the hapten diphenylcyclopropenone (DPC). These receptors were taken from a woman aged 18-35 years with alopecia areata. Some clones in this sample may be carry-over from other donors' samples. Both conserved end residues are part of each CDR3. The D gene is left open where the match is weak. Size is stated for part of the rows, as once, few or many counts, or as a class when the clone is expanded.

size	J	V	D	CDR3	DNA
few	TRBJ1-4	TRBV6-6	TRBD1	CASRRGSQGGATNEKLFF	TGTGCCAGCAGACGAGGAAGTCAGGGGGGTGCAACTAATGAAAAACTGTTTTTT
.	TRBJ1-1	TRBV6-5	.	CASSETGLAVAFF	TGTGCCAGCAGCGAAACAGGGCTCGCTGTAGCTTTCTTT
many	TRBJ1-6	TRBV10-3	TRBD1	CAITADRGGSPLHF	TGTGCCATCACTGCGGACAGGGGGGGTTCACCCCTCCACTTT
.	TRBJ1-3	TRBV7-9	.	CASSFWTSNTIYF	TGTGCCAGCAGCTTCTGGACATCGAACACCATATATTTT
.	TRBJ1-1	TRBV11-3	.	CASSSTGRRTEAFF	TGTGCCAGCAGCTCGACAGGTCGGCGAACTGAAGCTTTCTTT
many	TRBJ2-3	TRBV18	.	CASSPPYGAYTQYF	TGTGCCAGCTCACCACCGTACGGGGCTTATACGCAGTATTTT
.	TRBJ2-3	TRBV3-1	TRBD2	CASSQGRGADTQYF	TGTGCCAGCAGCCAGGGGCGGGGGGCCGATACGCAGTATTTT
many	TRBJ2-3	TRBV7-9	.	CASRGSATPSTDTQYF	TGTGCCAGCAGGGGAAGCGCAACGCCTAGCACAGATACGCAGTATTTT
.	TRBJ1-6	TRBV20-1	.	CSAREGGRDSPLHF	TGCAGTGCTAGAGAGGGAGGCCGTGATTCACCCCTCCACTTT
many	TRBJ1-2	TRBV7-2	.	CASSPGRFLYYGYTF	TGTGCCAGCAGCCCGGGACGGTTCCTTTACTATGGCTACACCTTC
few	TRBJ2-2	TRBV20-1	.	CSARPAGNTGELFF	TGCAGTGCTAGACCTGCAGGAAACACCGGGGAGCTGTTTTTT
.	TRBJ2-1	TRBV7-2	.	CASSGDVYNEQFF	TGTGCCAGCAGCGGGGACGTTTACAATGAGCAGTTCTTC
.	TRBJ2-7	TRBV27	.	CASSLLQGGGHEQYF	TGTGCCAGCAGTTTATTGCAGGGGGGCGGTCACGAGCAGTACTTC
few	TRBJ1-1	TRBV10-3	TRBD1	CAISDMTGANTEAFF	TGTGCCATCAGTGACATGACAGGGGCGAACACTGAAGCTTTCTTT
many	TRBJ1-5	TRBV4-3	.	CASSLTGFSQPQHF	TGCGCCAGCAGCCTTACAGGGTTTAGTCAGCCCCAGCATTTT
few	TRBJ1-1	TRBV28	.	CASSIRRVTTEAFF	TGTGCCAGCAGTATTCGAAGAGTGACCACTGAAGCTTTCTTT
many	TRBJ2-5	TRBV6-1	TRBD2	CASSEALLGREAETQYF	TGTGCCAGCAGTGAAGCGCTTCTTGGTCGGGAGGCGGAGACCCAGTACTTC
.	TRBJ2-5	TRBV5-1	.	CASSFGAATKETQYF	TGCGCCAGCAGCTTCGGCGCAGCCACTAAAGAGACCCAGTACTTC
few	TRBJ1-6	TRBV7-4	.	CASSLGGGVLEPAWVKRVNSPLHF	TGTGCCAGCAGCTTAGGGGGAGGGGTCTTAGAACCCGCGTGGGTAAAACGCGTCAATTCACCCCTCCACTTT
many	TRBJ2-1	TRBV6-2/TRBV6-3	.	CASTGGGSEQFF	TGTGCCAGCACCGGAGGGGGCTCCGAGCAGTTCTTC
few	TRBJ2-3	TRBV20-1	TRBD2	CSARDPAGTSGTDTQYF	TGCAGTGCTAGAGACCCCGCCGGGACTAGCGGCACAGATACGCAGTATTTT
.	TRBJ1-3	TRBV28	.	CASSFFGVTGNTIYF	TGTGCCAGCAGTTTTTTCGGGGTAACGGGAAACACCATATATTTT
.	TRBJ2-1	TRBV19	TRBD2	CASSIGVGVAGTNEQFF	TGTGCCAGTAGTATAGGGGTCGGGGTAGCGGGGACAAATGAGCAGTTCTTC
few	TRBJ2-3	TRBV10-2	TRBD2	CASSEERGLTYTQYF	TGCGCCAGCAGTGAGGAGCGGGGGCTCACGTATACGCAGTATTTT
few	TRBJ1-6	TRBV4-3	.	CASSQHLGHENSPLHF	TGCGCCAGCAGCCAACACTTGGGACACGAAAATTCACCCCTCCACTTT
.	TRBJ2-2	TRBV19	.	CASSILIDSGELFF	TGTGCCAGTAGTATCCTCATTGACAGCGGGGAGCTGTTTTTT
.	TRBJ1-5	TRBV20-1	.	CSGAEGGLVSNQPQHF	TGCAGTGGGGCGGAGGGGGGCCTAGTCAGCAATCAGCCCCAGCATTTT
many	TRBJ1-5	TRBV7-2	.	CASSQSWGDQPQHF	TGTGCCAGCAGCCAGTCGTGGGGAGATCAGCCCCAGCATTTT
many	TRBJ1-1	TRBV29-1	.	CSVMGSTTEAFF	TGCAGCGTCATGGGCTCCACCACTGAAGCTTTCTTT
few	TRBJ2-7	TRBV18	.	CASSPDLGVQYF	TGTGCCAGCTCACCGGACCTTGGGGTGCAGTACTTC
few	TRBJ2-5	TRBV27	TRBD1	CASSFSGTGVQETQYF	TGTGCCAGCAGTTTCTCTGGGACAGGGGTTCAAGAGACCCAGTACTTC
.	TRBJ1-6	TRBV21-1	.	CASSLPLTGVNSPLHF	TGTGCCAGCAGCTTGCCCCTGACAGGGGTTAATTCACCCCTCCACTTT
many	TRBJ2-5	TRBV10-3	TRBD2	CAISESIAGQETQYF	TGTGCCATCAGTGAGTCCATAGCGGGGCAAGAGACCCAGTACTTC
.	TRBJ2-3	TRBV4-3	.	CASSQDYGGGVTDTQYF	TGCGCCAGCAGCCAAGATTATGGGGGGGGCGTCACAGATACGCAGTATTTT
few	TRBJ2-3	TRBV21-1	.	CAHLKAMAGARTDTQYF	TGTGCCCACCTAAAAGCAATGGCGGGGGCCCGCACAGATACGCAGTATTTT
few	TRBJ1-1	TRBV10-2	.	CASTRQVQNTEAFF	TGCGCCAGCACCAGACAGGTCCAGAACACTGAAGCTTTCTTT
.	TRBJ2-7	TRBV2	TRBD2	CASSARGTSPHEQYF	TGTGCCAGCTCCGCCCGCGGGACTAGCCCCCACGAGCAGTACTTC
many	TRBJ1-5	TRBV5-8	.	CASSWTDQPQHF	TGTGCCAGCAGCTGGACGGATCAGCCCCAGCATTTT
.	TRBJ2-7	TRBV3-1	.	CASSPIGQRPPYEQYF	TGTGCCAGCAGCCCCATTGGACAGAGACCTCCCTACGAGCAGTACTTC
few	TRBJ2-7	TRBV10-3	TRBD1	CATRTGASPRSSYEQYF	TGTGCCACCCGGACAGGGGCCTCGCCGAGGAGCTCCTACGAGCAGTACTTC
.	TRBJ1-6	TRBV6-5	.	CASSYRLNSPLHF	TGTGCCAGCAGTTACAGGCTGAATTCACCCCTCCACTTT
many	TRBJ2-7	TRBV11-2	.	CASSPALSTGTYEQYF	TGTGCCAGCAGCCCAGCTCTTTCGACAGGAACCTACGAGCAGTACTTC
many	TRBJ2-3	TRBV6-6	TRBD1	CASSYSRGQGSTDTQYF	TGTGCCAGCAGTTACAGTCGGGGACAGGGGTCCACAGATACGCAGTATTTT
.	TRBJ2-3	TRBV6-5	TRBD2	CASSYDPLAGVTDTQYF	TGTGCCAGCAGTTACGACCCGCTAGCGGGGGTAACAGATACGCAGTATTTT
many	TRBJ1-2	TRBV27	.	CASSLLAGDGYTF	TGTGCCAGCAGTTTATTGGCGGGGGATGGCTACACCTTC
many	TRBJ1-6	TRBV7-2	TRBD1	CASGRTGLNSPLHF	TGTGCCAGCGGGAGGACAGGACTAAATTCACCCCTCCACTTT
many	TRBJ1-4	TRBV6-5	.	CASSPQGGDEKLFF	TGTGCCAGCAGTCCACAGGGCGGCGATGAAAAACTGTTTTTT
many	TRBJ1-2	TRBV11-2	.	CASSVDRSYGYTF	TGTGCCAGCAGCGTAGACAGGTCTTATGGCTACACCTTC
many	TRBJ2-5	TRBV7-2	TRBD1	CASSLASGTGQETQYF	TGTGCCAGCAGCTTAGCATCCGGGACAGGGCAGGAGACCCAGTACTTC
few	TRBJ1-2	TRBV27	.	CASSSRQDNYGYTF	TGTGCCAGCAGTTCTCGACAGGATAACTATGGCTACACCTTC
.	TRBJ2-7	TRBV13	.	CASSAAATYEQYF	TGTGCCAGCAGCGCCGCAGCTACCTACGAGCAGTACTTC
many	TRBJ1-5	TRBV20-1	.	CSAPRAGNQPQHF	TGCAGTGCCCCGAGGGCAGGGAACCAGCCCCAGCATTTT
once	TRBJ2-7	TRBV28	.	CASSLGTDTYEQYF	TGTGCCAGCAGTTTAGGGACGGACACCTACGAGCAGTACTTC
few	TRBJ2-1	TRBV6-1	.	CASSEASQGGNHNEQFF	TGTGCCAGCAGTGAAGCATCACAGGGGGGGAACCACAATGAGCAGTTCTTC
.	TRBJ1-6	TRBV7-9	.	CASSPTGSPLHF	TGTGCCAGCAGCCCGACAGGTTCACCCCTCCACTTT